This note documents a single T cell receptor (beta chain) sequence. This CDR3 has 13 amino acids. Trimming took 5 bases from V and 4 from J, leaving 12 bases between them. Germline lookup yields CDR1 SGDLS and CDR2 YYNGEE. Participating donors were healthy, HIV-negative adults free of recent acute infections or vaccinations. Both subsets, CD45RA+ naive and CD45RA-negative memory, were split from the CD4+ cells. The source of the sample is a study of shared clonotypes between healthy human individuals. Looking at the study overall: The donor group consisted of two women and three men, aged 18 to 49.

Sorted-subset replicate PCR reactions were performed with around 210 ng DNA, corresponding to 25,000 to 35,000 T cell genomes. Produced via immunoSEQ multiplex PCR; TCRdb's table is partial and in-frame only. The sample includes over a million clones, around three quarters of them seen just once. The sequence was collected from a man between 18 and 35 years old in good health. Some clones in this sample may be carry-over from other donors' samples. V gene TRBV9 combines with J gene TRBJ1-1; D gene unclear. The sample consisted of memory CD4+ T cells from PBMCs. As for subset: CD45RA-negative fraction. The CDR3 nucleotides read TGTGCCAGCAGTGGAGCCCTGGGCACTGAAGCTTTCTTT. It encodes CASSGALGTEAFF.